Sequencing of this T cell receptor beta chain was carried out in a study of Tregs in tolerant kidney transplant recipients. Study-wide results and limits: Tregs expanded with activated donor B cells seemed most donor-specific.

The CDR3 extends over 16 amino acids. V shed 5 bases and J shed 0 bases, with 14 bases lying between them. CDR1 and CDR2 from the germline V gene are MNHEY and SMNVEV (reference sequence). Here immunoSEQ multiplex PCR was the method, and the copy in TCRdb shows in-frame clones only, minus some. The data show some 68,000 clones, around 84% seen once. As for this clone: Antigen: not known.

This receptor was obtained from a human donor in good health. The chain uses TRBV27 and TRBJ2-1; D is tentatively TRBD1 or TRBD2 (6 bases each). The material sequenced was CD4+ T cells from blood. CDR3 in amino acids: CASSRGTWSSYNEQFF. In DNA, the CDR3 is TGTGCCAGCAGTCGCGGGACATGGAGCTCCTACAATGAGCAGTTCTTC.